This T cell receptor (beta chain) appears in the sequencing data of a study of beta chain features in type 1 diabetes. Study-wide background: In age, gender and cell yields, patients were similar to healthy donors.

With respect to this clone: Its target is unknown.

The investigators reverse transcribed all of the isolated RNA, so they sequenced expressed TCRB transcripts. The assay was immunoSEQ multiplex PCR, and TCRdb's table has in-frame clones only and misses some. The sample lists 250,000 to 300,000 clones, roughly 25% occurring once. The CDR3 sequence is 14 residues long. Germline CDR1 is SQVTM and CDR2 is ANQGSEA. V lost 6 bases, J lost 0 bases, and 11 bases lay in between. Study-wide results and limits: VDJ junctions from patients with type 1 diabetes contained fewer insertions and more deletions. There was a possibility that cDNA sequencing over-represented cells with high TCR expression. A moderate, significant TCRB CDR3 shortening appeared in type 1 diabetes across four CD4+ subsets. Unsettled here was the matter of whether HLA type influences TCRB rearrangement.

The clonotype comes from a woman aged 25-40 years with type 1 diabetes. The rearrangement links TRBV29-1 to TRBJ1-4, with D maybe TRBD1 (6 bases). The sequenced material came from naive CD4+ T cells from blood. This chain's CDR3 is CSVRGHTTNEKLFF. As DNA, the CDR3 is TGCAGCGTCCGGGGACACACAACTAATGAAAAACTGTTTTTT. The complete variable domain, with remaining parts taken from reference TRBV29-1 and TRBJ1-4, reads SAVISQKPSRDICQRGTSLTIQCQVDSQVTMMFWYRQQPGQSLTLIATANQGSEATYESGFVIDKFPISRPNLTFSTLTVSNMSPEDSSIYLCSVRGHTTNEKLFFGSGTQLSVL.